A selection of T cell receptor beta chains follows, all from one sample in a study of blood T cell repertoires in COVID-19. Data came from immunoSEQ multiplex PCR; TCRdb stores just in-frame clones and leaves some out. The table records 300,000 to 400,000 clones, 88% of them present only once. Sequences were obtained from peripheral blood. The receptors stem from a woman aged 25 to 45 with COVID-19, enrolled during active disease. CDR3s include the opening cysteine and the closing phenylalanine or tryptophan. The D gene is left open where the match is weak. Only part of the rows carry a size: once, few, many, or a class if the clone is expanded.

CDR3 DNA | CDR3 protein | clone size | V gene | D gene | J gene
TGTGCCAGCAGCACCAGGGATAGACCGTACAATCAGCCCCAGCATTTT | CASSTRDRPYNQPQHF | . | TRBV5-8 | . | TRBJ1-5
TGTGCCAGCAGCCCAGGATGGGAGGATGGCTACACCTTC | CASSPGWEDGYTF | . | TRBV2 | . | TRBJ1-2
TGTGCTAGTGGTTTTGGTCTAGCGAACACCGGGGAGCTGTTTTTT | CASGFGLANTGELFF | . | TRBV12-5 | . | TRBJ2-2
TGTGCCAGCAGTGAAGAAGGGGGCGCGGTTCCTGAAGCTTTCTTT | CASSEEGGAVPEAFF | . | TRBV25-1 | TRBD1 | TRBJ1-1
TGCGCCAGCAGCCAGGACAGGGAGGGCGATGGTGGCTACACCTTC | CASSQDREGDGGYTF | . | TRBV4-3 | TRBD1 | TRBJ1-2
TGTGCCAGTAGTCCGAATCCAGGGCAGATTGGCTACACCTTC | CASSPNPGQIGYTF | . | TRBV19 | . | TRBJ1-2
TGTGCCAGCAGCGTACAGGAGACTAATGAAAAACTGTTTTTT | CASSVQETNEKLFF | . | TRBV5-4 | . | TRBJ1-4
TGCAGTGCTAGTCCCCGGGACAGGGCTTTAATGAACACTGAAGCTTTCTTT | CSASPRDRALMNTEAFF | . | TRBV20-1 | TRBD1 | TRBJ1-1
TGTGCCTGGAGCGCACCTCGGGAGGCCAACTATGGCTACACCTTC | CAWSAPREANYGYTF | . | TRBV30 | . | TRBJ1-2
TGTGCCAGTATCCGCGAGGGGGCCTCTGGAAACACCATATATTTT | CASIREGASGNTIYF | once | TRBV19 | TRBD1 | TRBJ1-3
TGTGCCAGCAGCTTAGGACAGAACCTAGCCAAAAACATTCAGTACTTC | CASSLGQNLAKNIQYF | once | TRBV5-6 | . | TRBJ2-4
TGTGCCAGCAGTTCGCGCGGTTCACCCCTCCACTTT | CASSSRGSPLHF | . | TRBV27 | . | TRBJ1-6
TGTGCCAGCTCAATACGACAGGGGGTCTCATCTAGCAATCAGCCCCAGCATTTT | CASSIRQGVSSSNQPQHF | . | TRBV18 | TRBD1 | TRBJ1-5
TGTGCCAGCAGCTTAGCGCGTCGAGGACTAGCGGGGCAAGAGACCCAGTACTTC | CASSLARRGLAGQETQYF | few | TRBV7-8 | TRBD2 | TRBJ2-5
TGTGCCAGCAGTTTAAGAGGGTATGGCTACACCTTC | CASSLRGYGYTF | once | TRBV12-3/TRBV12-4 | . | TRBJ1-2
TGTGCCAGTCGCGCCAGGGCGGGCACAGATACGCAGTATTTT | CASRARAGTDTQYF | . | TRBV19 | . | TRBJ2-3
TGTGCCAGCAGTCCCGGACAGAACTATGGCTACACCTTC | CASSPGQNYGYTF | . | TRBV12-3/TRBV12-4 | . | TRBJ1-2
TGTGCCAGCAGTGAAGATTTTGGCTTTCCCTACGAGCAGTACTTC | CASSEDFGFPYEQYF | . | TRBV2 | . | TRBJ2-7
TGCGCCAGCAGCAACGGGAACTATGGCTACACCTTC | CASSNGNYGYTF | . | TRBV10-1 | . | TRBJ1-2
TGTGCCAGCAGCAGGACAGCGAACACTGAAGCTTTCTTT | CASSRTANTEAFF | . | TRBV12-3/TRBV12-4 | . | TRBJ1-1
TGTGCCAGCAGTTACTCAGAGACACACTACACCTTC | CASSYSETHYTF | . | TRBV6-6 | . | TRBJ1-2
TGTGCCAGCAGCTTCTTGGGAGGCGAGGGGCCGTCGACCAATGAGCAGTTCTTC | CASSFLGGEGPSTNEQFF | once | TRBV9 | . | TRBJ2-1
TGTGCCATCAGCCGACAGGGTGGTGTCTATGGCTACACCTTC | CAISRQGGVYGYTF | . | TRBV10-3 | TRBD1 | TRBJ1-2
TGTGCCAGCAGGAAAGGAGCGGGCAATCAGCCCCAGCATTTT | CASRKGAGNQPQHF | . | TRBV21-1 | . | TRBJ1-5
TGTGCCAGCAGCTTAGTGCGGCAGGGGCGTTCACCCCTCCACTTT | CASSLVRQGRSPLHF | . | TRBV7-2 | . | TRBJ1-6
TGTGCCAGCAGTGCCACAGGGCAGGCTGGCTACACCTTC | CASSATGQAGYTF | . | TRBV12-3/TRBV12-4 | . | TRBJ1-2
TGTGCCAGCAGCCAGCTCGGACGGACAGGGAGCTACGAGCAGTACTTC | CASSQLGRTGSYEQYF | . | TRBV3-1/TRBV3-2 | TRBD1 | TRBJ2-7
TGTGCCACCAGTCCGATTGGACAGGGGAAGGAGACCCAGTACTTC | CATSPIGQGKETQYF | . | TRBV24-1 | TRBD1 | TRBJ2-5
TGCGCCAGCAGCTCGTTGAGTATGTCAGAGACCCAGTACTTC | CASSSLSMSETQYF | . | TRBV5-1 | . | TRBJ2-5
TGTGCCAGCCAACAGGGGGTTCGATATGGCTACACCTTC | CASQQGVRYGYTF | . | TRBV19 | TRBD1 | TRBJ1-2
TGTGCCAGCAGCGTGGGAGGTAGCAATCAGCCCCAGCATTTT | CASSVGGSNQPQHF | . | TRBV27 | . | TRBJ1-5